This TCR beta chain was recovered during a study of T-cell reconstitution after alpha-beta-depleted transplantation in children. During its preparation, the TCRbeta library received unique molecular identifiers. MiXCR, applied by TCRdb to the PCR reads, yields one record per CDR3 protein. The data contain approximately 350,000 distinct CDR3 sequences, about 16% of them seen just once; the ten biggest clones take up roughly 40%. With 0 bases removed from V and 4 bases from J, the gap between germline ends came to 1 base. Germline values: CDR1 ENHRY, CDR2 SYGVKD. The CDR3 covers 12 residues. Findings and limits, study-wide: Surviving thymic progenitors and recipient T cells were the source of high TCRbeta diversity at day 60 in some patients. As was reported, about two months after transplant, alpha-beta T cells came from several hundred expanded graft clones. Most T-cell counts and diversity one year after the transplant came from T cells that were newly produced.

On this clonotype itself: Its antigen remains unknown.

The chain uses TRBV10-3 and TRBJ1-3, with D unresolved. The sequence came from a male patient between 2 and 9 years old who had a stem cell transplant for acute lymphoblastic leukemia, so the T cells may come from the graft donor. The specimen comprised PBMCs, mostly from graft donor cells, sampled 360 days after TCRalphabeta/CD19-depleted stem cell transplant. CDR3 DNA sequence: TGTGCCATCAGTGAGTCAGGAAACACCATATATTTT. Amino acid sequence: CAISESGNTIYF.